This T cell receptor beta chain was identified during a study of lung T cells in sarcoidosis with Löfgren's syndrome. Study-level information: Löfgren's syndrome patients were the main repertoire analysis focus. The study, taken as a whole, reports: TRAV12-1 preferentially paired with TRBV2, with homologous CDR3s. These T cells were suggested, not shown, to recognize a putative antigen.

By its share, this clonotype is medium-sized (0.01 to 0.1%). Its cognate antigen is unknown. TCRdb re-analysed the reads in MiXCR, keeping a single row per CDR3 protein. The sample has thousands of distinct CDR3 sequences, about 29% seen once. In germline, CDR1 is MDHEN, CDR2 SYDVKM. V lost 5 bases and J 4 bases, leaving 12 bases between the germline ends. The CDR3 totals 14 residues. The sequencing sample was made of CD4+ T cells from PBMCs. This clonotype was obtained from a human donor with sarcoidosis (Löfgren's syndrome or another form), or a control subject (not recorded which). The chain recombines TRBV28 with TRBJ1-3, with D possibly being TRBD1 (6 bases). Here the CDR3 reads CASSPGTTGNTIYF. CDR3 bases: TGTGCCAGCAGTCCTGGGACAACCGGAAACACCATATATTTT.